This T cell receptor beta chain emerged from a study of blood T cell repertoires in COVID-19. Study-wide context: Italy, Spain and the United States were the sources of the convalescent and acute COVID-19 samples. PBMCs, B-cell-depleted T cells, or T cells were the source of the cDNA or gDNA that made up the material.

Method: immunoSEQ multiplex PCR; TCRdb's copy keeps in-frame clones and lacks some. The table lists some 280,000 clones, approximately 88% of them singletons, with approximately 0.94% in the top ten. V was clipped by 3 bases and J by 4 bases; unmatched bases: 6. Per germline, CDR1 KGHSH and CDR2 LQKENI. The CDR3 runs 15 residues. The source of this sequence is a woman aged 40 to 49 who had recovered from COVID-19. V and J are TRBV18 and TRBJ2-7; 10 bases align to TRBD1. The sequenced sample consisted of peripheral blood. The CDR3 here is CASSPRQGAQYEQYF. In DNA form, the CDR3 reads TGTGCCAGCTCACCCCGACAGGGGGCACAATACGAGCAGTACTTC. Looking up the rest from reference TRBV18 and TRBJ2-7 gives the full variable domain: NAGVMQNPRHLVRRRGQEARLRCSPMKGHSHVYWYRQLPEEGLKFMVYLQKENIIDESGMPKERFSAEFPKEGPSILRIQQVVRGDSAAYFCASSPRQGAQYEQYFGPGTRLTVT.